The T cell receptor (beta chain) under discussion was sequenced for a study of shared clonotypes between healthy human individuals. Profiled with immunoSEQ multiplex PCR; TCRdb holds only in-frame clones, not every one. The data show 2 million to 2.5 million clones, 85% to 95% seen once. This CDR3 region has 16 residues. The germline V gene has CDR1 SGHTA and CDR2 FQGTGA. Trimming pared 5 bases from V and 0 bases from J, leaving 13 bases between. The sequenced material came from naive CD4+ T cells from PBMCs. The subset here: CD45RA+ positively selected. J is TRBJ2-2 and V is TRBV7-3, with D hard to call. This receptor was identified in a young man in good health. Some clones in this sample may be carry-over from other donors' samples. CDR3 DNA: TGTGCCAGCAGCCGTACAGTGAACTCGAACACCGGGGAGCTGTTTTTT. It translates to CASSRTVNSNTGELFF.